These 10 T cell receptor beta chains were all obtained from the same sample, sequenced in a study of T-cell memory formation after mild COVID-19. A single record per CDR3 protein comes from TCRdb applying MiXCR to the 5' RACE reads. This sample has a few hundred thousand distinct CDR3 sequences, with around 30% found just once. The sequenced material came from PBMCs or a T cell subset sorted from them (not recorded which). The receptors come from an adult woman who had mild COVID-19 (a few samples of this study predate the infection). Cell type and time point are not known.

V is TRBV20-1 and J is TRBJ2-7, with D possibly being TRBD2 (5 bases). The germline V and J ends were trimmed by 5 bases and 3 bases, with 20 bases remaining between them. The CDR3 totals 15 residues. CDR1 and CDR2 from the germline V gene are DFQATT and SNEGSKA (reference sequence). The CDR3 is CSAPPGGFSDYEQYF. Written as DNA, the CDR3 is TGCAGTGCTCCCCCCGGCGGGTTCAGCGACTACGAGCAGTACTTC.

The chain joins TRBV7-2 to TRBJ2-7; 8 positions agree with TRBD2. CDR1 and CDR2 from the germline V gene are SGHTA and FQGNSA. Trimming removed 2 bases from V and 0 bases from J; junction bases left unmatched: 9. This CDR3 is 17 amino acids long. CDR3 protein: CASSLSRAGGLSYEQYF. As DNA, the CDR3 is TGTGCCAGCAGCTTAAGCAGGGCGGGAGGTCTCTCCTACGAGCAGTACTTC.

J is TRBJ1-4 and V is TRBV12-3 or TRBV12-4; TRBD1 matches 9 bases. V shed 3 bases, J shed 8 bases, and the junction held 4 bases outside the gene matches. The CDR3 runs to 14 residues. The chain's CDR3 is CASSLTGGREKLFF. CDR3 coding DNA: TGTGCCAGCAGTTTGACAGGGGGAAGGGAAAAACTGTTTTTT.

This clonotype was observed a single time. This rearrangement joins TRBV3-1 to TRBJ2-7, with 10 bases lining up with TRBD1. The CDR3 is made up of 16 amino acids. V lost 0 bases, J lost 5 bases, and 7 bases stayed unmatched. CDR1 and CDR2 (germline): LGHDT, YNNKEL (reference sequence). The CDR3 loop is CASSQERTGGINEQYF. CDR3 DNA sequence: TGTGCCAGCAGCCAAGAACGGACAGGGGGTATTAACGAGCAGTACTTC.

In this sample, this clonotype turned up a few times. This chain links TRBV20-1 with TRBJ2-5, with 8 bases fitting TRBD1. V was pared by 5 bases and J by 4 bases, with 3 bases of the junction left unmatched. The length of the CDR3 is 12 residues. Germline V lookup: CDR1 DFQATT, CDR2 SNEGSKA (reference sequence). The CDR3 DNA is TGCAGTGCTGGGGACAGGTTAGAGACCCAGTACTTC. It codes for CSAGDRLETQYF.

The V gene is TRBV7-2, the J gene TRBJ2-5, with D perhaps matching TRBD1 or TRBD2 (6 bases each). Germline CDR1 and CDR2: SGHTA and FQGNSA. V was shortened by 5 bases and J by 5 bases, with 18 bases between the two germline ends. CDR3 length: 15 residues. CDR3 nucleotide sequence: TGTGCCAGCAGCCCCGGGATAGGGGGGTTGGAGACCCAGTACTTC. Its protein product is CASSPGIGGLETQYF.

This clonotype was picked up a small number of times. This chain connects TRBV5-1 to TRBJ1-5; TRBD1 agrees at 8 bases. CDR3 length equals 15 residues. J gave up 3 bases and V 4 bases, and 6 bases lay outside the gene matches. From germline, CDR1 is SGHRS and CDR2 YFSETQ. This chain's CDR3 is CASSPDRGDNQPQHF. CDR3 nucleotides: TGCGCCAGCAGCCCCGACAGGGGCGACAATCAGCCCCAGCATTTT.

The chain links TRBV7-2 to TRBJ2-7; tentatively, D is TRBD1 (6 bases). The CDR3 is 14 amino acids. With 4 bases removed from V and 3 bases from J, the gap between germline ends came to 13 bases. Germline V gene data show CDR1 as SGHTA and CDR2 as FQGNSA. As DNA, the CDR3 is TGTGCCAGCAGCTCCTGGACAGATAACTACGAGCAGTACTTC. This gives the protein CASSSWTDNYEQYF.

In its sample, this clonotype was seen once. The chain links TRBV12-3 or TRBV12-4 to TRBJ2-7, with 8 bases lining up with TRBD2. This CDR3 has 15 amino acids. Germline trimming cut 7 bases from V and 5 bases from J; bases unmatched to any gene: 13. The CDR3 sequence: CASKSPGRAWDEQYF. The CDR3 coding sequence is TGTGCCAGCAAGTCCCCCGGGAGGGCCTGGGACGAGCAGTACTTC.

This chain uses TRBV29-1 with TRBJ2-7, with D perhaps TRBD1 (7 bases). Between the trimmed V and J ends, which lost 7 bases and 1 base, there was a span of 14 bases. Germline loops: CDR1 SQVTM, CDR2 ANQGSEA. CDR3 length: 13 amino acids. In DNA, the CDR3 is TGCAGCGACCAGGGGGGTAGATCCTACGAGCAGTACTTC. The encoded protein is CSDQGGRSYEQYF.